The 11 T cell receptor beta chains in this list originate from one sample, sequenced in a study of blood T cell repertoires in COVID-19. Clones were read by immunoSEQ multiplex PCR, and TCRdb kept only the in-frame ones, dropping some. The sample shows about 59,000 clones, 75% to 95% of them seen only once. The material sequenced was peripheral blood. These receptors all come from a man aged 80 or over with acute or convalescent COVID-19.

This chain joins TRBV2 and TRBJ1-5; no clear D gene. Germline V gene lookup returns CDR1 SNHLY and CDR2 FYNNEI. This CDR3 contains 15 residues. Trimming stripped 1 base from V and 1 base from J, with 8 bases between. CDR3 sequence (DNA): TGTGCCAGCAGTGAAGACAGTTTAAGCAATCAGCCCCAGCATTTT. Its translation is CASSEDSLSNQPQHF.

This clone was seen more than once but under ten times. This sequence joins TRBV5-1 and TRBJ2-2; 15 bases match TRBD2. The CDR3 is 18 residues long. The trim removed 3 bases at V and 1 base at J, leaving 4 bases unmatched. The germline CDR1 and CDR2 sequences are SGHRS and YFSETQ. CDR3 bases: TGCGCCAGCAGCTGGGGACTAGCGGGGGGAAGGAACACCGGGGAGCTGTTTTTT. Translating gives CASSWGLAGGRNTGELFF.

The chain couples TRBV19 to TRBJ2-7; TRBD1 might be the D (6 bases). V shed 3 bases and J shed 3 bases, with 9 bases lying between them. The germline V gene has CDR1 LNHDA and CDR2 SQIVND (reference sequence). The CDR3 is 13 amino acids. The CDR3 nucleotides are TGTGCCAGTAGTATCGACAGGAACTACGAGCAGTACTTC. This sequence encodes CASSIDRNYEQYF.

CDR3 in DNA: TGCGCCAGCAGCTTGTCGGGGGGTTCAGATACGCAGTATTTT. It specifies CASSLSGGSDTQYF. The chain is built from TRBV5-1 and TRBJ2-3, with 7 nucleotides matching TRBD2. J gave up 4 bases and V 1 base, and 3 bases lay outside the gene matches. CDR1 and CDR2 (germline): SGHRS, YFSETQ. The CDR3 spans 14 residues. Full variable domain (outside the CDR3, taken from reference TRBV5-1 and TRBJ2-3): KAGVTQTPRYLIKTRGQQVTLSCSPISGHRSVSWYQQTPGQGLQFLFEYFSETQRNKGNFPGRFSGRQFSNSRSEMNVSTLELGDSALYLCASSLSGGSDTQYFGPGTRLTVL.

CDR3 coding DNA: TGTGCCAGCAGTTTATCGACTAGCCCACAGTTCTTC. This gives the protein CASSLSTSPQFF. The chain joins TRBV12-3 or TRBV12-4 to TRBJ2-1; 7 positions agree with TRBD2. CDR3 size: 12 residues. Losses at the gene ends were 2 bases for V and 13 bases for J; bases not matched to a gene: 5.

The chain is built from TRBV19 and TRBJ1-6, with 7 bases fitting TRBD1. This CDR3 contains 15 residues. V lost 10 bases, J lost 5 bases, and 11 bases stayed unmatched. CDR1 and CDR2 from the germline V gene are LNHDA and SQIVND (reference sequence). CDR3 bases: TGTGCCACATCGCCCCCGACAGGGAATAATTCACCCCTCCACTTT. It translates to CATSPPTGNNSPLHF.

This sequence joins TRBV2 and TRBJ1-5; 10 bases map to TRBD1. The V gene's germline CDR1 is SNHLY and CDR2 FYNNEI. The trim removed 6 bases at V and 6 bases at J, leaving 5 bases unmatched. The CDR3 consists of 14 residues. CDR3 in DNA: TGTGCCAGCAGCCCGGGACAGGGGTTTCAGCCCCAGCATTTT. It encodes CASSPGQGFQPQHF.

This rearrangement joins TRBV24-1 to TRBJ2-3; TRBD2 matches at 7 bases. The V and J ends lost 7 bases and 3 bases, in that order; junction bases with no gene match: 9. This CDR3 has 15 residues. Germline assignment: CDR1 KGHDR and CDR2 SFDVKD. CDR3 in DNA: TGTGCCACCAGCTGGGGCGGGGGACGAACAGATACGCAGTATTTT. Protein product: CATSWGGGRTDTQYF.

The chain links TRBV11-1 to TRBJ2-7; D is ambiguous. There are 15 residues in the CDR3. Germline V lookup: CDR1 SGHAT, CDR2 FQDESV (reference sequence). Trimming pared 3 bases from V and 3 bases from J, leaving 15 bases between. CDR3 in DNA: TGTGCCAGCAGCTTGAGTCTGCAGGTCCTCTACGAGCAGTACTTC. Its translation: CASSLSLQVLYEQYF.

This rearrangement joins TRBV5-6 to TRBJ2-3, with TRBD1 identical over 9 bases. This CDR3 comprises 15 residues. Germline CDR1 is SGHDT and CDR2 is YYEEEE. V trimming: 5 bases; J trimming: 0 bases; junction bases outside the gene matches: 4. CDR3 in amino acids: CASRQTGGSTDTQYF. The CDR3 DNA follows: TGTGCCAGCAGGCAGACAGGGGGAAGCACAGATACGCAGTATTTT.

The chain combines TRBV7-2 with TRBJ2-3, with TRBD2 matching over 12 bases. The V and J ends lost 5 bases and 4 bases, in that order; junction bases with no gene match: 7. The V gene's germline CDR1 is SGHTA and CDR2 FQGNSA. This CDR3 has 16 amino acids. The CDR3 sequence: CASSTTSGGLSDTQYF. In DNA form, the CDR3 reads TGTGCCAGCAGCACGACTAGCGGGGGACTTTCAGATACGCAGTATTTT.